The 22 T cell receptor beta chains presented below share a single source sample, sequenced in a study of T cell changes during pregnancy in multiple sclerosis. Data came from immunoSEQ multiplex PCR; TCRdb stores just in-frame clones and leaves some out. The repertoire includes 90,000 or so clones, around 90% of them detected once, and around 2% sits in the top ten. Sequenced here: peripheral blood, sampled in the first trimester of pregnancy. The receptors shown here come from a female donor in good health, enrolled as a control in a pregnancy study.

The chain carries TRBV11-2 and TRBJ1-1, with D maybe TRBD1 (5 bases). Germline V gene data show CDR1 as SGHAT and CDR2 as FQNNGV. The CDR3 is made up of 18 amino acids. V shed 0 bases and J shed 0 bases, with 17 bases lying between them. The CDR3 nucleotides are TGTGCCAGCAGCTTAGAATACGGGGGTGAAATTGTGAACACTGAAGCTTTCTTT. It codes for CASSLEYGGEIVNTEAFF.

The genes are TRBV29-1 and TRBJ1-2; TRBD1 agrees at 8 bases. Germline-derived CDR1 and CDR2 are SQVTM and ANQGSEA. The CDR3 loop spans 12 amino acids. The V gene end was trimmed by 2 bases and the J gene end by 7 bases; junction bases not matched to a gene: 3. The CDR3 DNA reads TGCAGCGTTGAATGGGGACAGGTTGGCTACACCTTC. Its protein product is CSVEWGQVGYTF.

The chain uses TRBV27 and TRBJ2-1; D is perhaps TRBD1 (5 bases). Germline V gives CDR1 MNHEY, CDR2 SMNVEV (reference sequence). CDR3 size: 14 residues. V was cut by 2 bases and J by 9 bases, with 14 bases left in between. Here the CDR3 DNA reads TGTGCCAGCAGTTTAGGAGCAGGGAATTTTGAGCAGTTCTTC. Protein product: CASSLGAGNFEQFF.

This chain links TRBV7-9 with TRBJ2-3; 7 bases agree with TRBD1. CDR1 is SEHNR, CDR2 FQNEAQ, per germline (reference sequence). With 7 bases clipped from V and 6 bases from J, the junction kept 16 bases outside the gene matches. The CDR3 has 16 residues. The CDR3 sequence is CASTSFSTGVGDTQYF. The CDR3 DNA follows: TGTGCCAGCACCTCCTTCTCAACAGGGGTGGGGGATACGCAGTATTTT.

The chain is built from TRBV2 and TRBJ1-1; 7 nucleotides align to TRBD1. V lost 6 bases and J lost 1; bases outside the gene matches: 5. Germline V gene lookup returns CDR1 SNHLY and CDR2 FYNNEI. The CDR3 is 14 residues long. The CDR3 DNA follows: TGTGCCAGCAGAGAGACAGGGACGAACACTGAAGCTTTCTTT. The encoded protein is CASRETGTNTEAFF.

V usage is TRBV18 and J usage is TRBJ1-2, with D possibly being TRBD1 (6 bases). With 8 bases removed from V and 6 bases from J, the gap between germline ends came to 16 bases. The CDR3 runs to 13 residues. Germline V gene lookup returns CDR1 KGHSH and CDR2 LQKENI. CDR3 sequence reads: CASTINNRDGYTF. The CDR3 DNA is TGTGCCAGCACCATAAACAACAGGGATGGCTACACCTTC.

The V and J genes are TRBV5-1 and TRBJ2-1, with unresolved D. The ends were cut back, 2 bases at V and 7 bases at J, with 4 bases in the middle. The CDR3 runs 11 residues. Per the germline V gene, CDR1 is SGHRS and CDR2 is YFSETQ. CDR3 amino acids: CASSFGNEQFF. CDR3 DNA sequence: TGCGCCAGCAGCTTCGGGAATGAGCAGTTCTTC.

This clone has more than one count but fewer than ten. DNA for the CDR3: TGCGCCAGCAGCCACTATAGAGACACCCAAGAGACCCAGTACTTC. Translated, it gives CASSHYRDTQETQYF. The gene calls are TRBV4-3 and TRBJ2-5; D gene ambiguous. CDR1 and CDR2 from the germline V gene are LGHNA and YSLEER. V lost 3 bases and J lost 1, with 12 bases in between. CDR3 length equals 15 residues.

The chain employs TRBV7-2 and TRBJ2-7, with D possibly being TRBD1 (5 bases). The germline CDR1 and CDR2 sequences are SGHTA and FQGNSA. V was pared by 6 bases and J by 0 bases, with 9 bases between. CDR3 length: 13 amino acids. DNA of the CDR3: TGTGCCAGCAGAACAGGAGTCTCCTACGAGCAGTACTTC. Protein product: CASRTGVSYEQYF.

The gene calls are TRBV7-2 and TRBJ1-1; 7 nucleotides agree with TRBD1. This CDR3 spans 16 amino acids. Germline V gives CDR1 SGHTA, CDR2 FQGNSA. Trimming took 0 bases from V and 4 from J; bases not matched to a gene: 8. The CDR3 is CASSLANAGQATEAFF. The CDR3 coding sequence is TGTGCCAGCAGCTTAGCGAATGCCGGACAGGCCACTGAAGCTTTCTTT. The full variable domain, with the rest looked up from reference TRBV7-2 and TRBJ1-1, is GAGVSQSPSNKVTEKGKDVELRCDPISGHTALYWYRQSLGQGLEFLIYFQGNSAPDKSGLPSDRFSAERTGGSVSTLTIQRTQQEDSAVYLCASSLANAGQATEAFFGQGTRLTVV.

The chain employs TRBV4-3 and TRBJ2-4; 7 bases line up with TRBD1. V was clipped by 3 bases and J by 6 bases; unmatched bases: 2. Germline assignment: CDR1 LGHNA and CDR2 YSLEER. The CDR3 consists of 13 residues. The CDR3 DNA sequence: TGCGCCAGCAGCCATGCAGGGGGAAACATTCAGTACTTC. It specifies CASSHAGGNIQYF.

The gene calls are TRBV7-2 and TRBJ1-5; D might be TRBD1 (5 bases). CDR1 and CDR2 (germline): SGHTA, FQGNSA. The ends were cut back, 3 bases at V and 4 bases at J, with 10 bases in the middle. The CDR3 totals 14 residues. This CDR3 is CASSFSGGNQPQHF. The CDR3 DNA reads TGTGCCAGCAGCTTTAGCGGGGGGAATCAGCCCCAGCATTTT.

This clone came up once. The chain couples TRBV6-6 to TRBJ1-5, with 7 bases fitting TRBD1. With 7 bases clipped from V and 3 bases from J, the junction kept 9 bases outside the gene matches. Germline-derived CDR1 and CDR2 are MNHNY and SVGAGI (reference sequence). The CDR3 has 15 amino acids. CDR3 nucleotide sequence: TGTGCCAGCACCAAAACCGGGACAGTCAATCAGCCCCAGCATTTT. Translating gives CASTKTGTVNQPQHF.

The gene calls are TRBV13 and TRBJ1-2; no clear D. CDR1 and CDR2 (germline): PRHDT, FYEKMQ (reference sequence). The CDR3 has 11 amino acids. V lost 5 bases, J lost 4 bases, and 5 bases lay in between. The CDR3 is CASSDSYGYTF. In nucleotides, the CDR3 is TGTGCCAGCAGCGACTCCTATGGCTACACCTTC.

The chain employs TRBV2 and TRBJ1-1; 7 positions agree with TRBD1. This CDR3 has 12 residues. Germline CDR1 is SNHLY and CDR2 is FYNNEI. After removal of 10 bases from V and 8 bases from J, the junction contained 10 bases not matched to a gene. This CDR3 reads CATGGMRSEAFF. In nucleotides, the CDR3 is TGTGCCACAGGGGGGATGCGGTCAGAAGCTTTCTTT.

J is TRBJ1-2 and V is TRBV4-3; 7 bases are shared with TRBD1. Trimming took 1 base from V and 5 from J; bases not matched to a gene: 4. The CDR3 totals 14 residues. CDR1 is LGHNA and CDR2 is YSLEER in the germline V gene. The CDR3: CASSQGGTDYGYTF. The CDR3 region has the DNA TGCGCCAGCAGCCAAGGGGGGACAGATTATGGCTACACCTTC.

This chain joins TRBV5-1 and TRBJ1-2, with 10 bases matching TRBD1. Looked up from germline, CDR1 is SGHRS and CDR2 is YFSETQ. The CDR3 spans 13 residues. Trimming took 4 bases from V and 7 from J; bases not matched to a gene: 4. CDR3 nucleotides: TGCGCCAGCAGCCCCCGGGACAGGGGTGGCTACACCTTC. This sequence encodes CASSPRDRGGYTF.

Remarks on this clone: Other nucleotide sequences from this sample produce the same CDR3. This chain joins TRBV11-3 and TRBJ1-2; the D is unclear. There are 15 residues in the CDR3. V shed 5 bases and J shed 4 bases, with 17 bases lying between them. The V gene's germline CDR1 is SGHNT and CDR2 YENEEA. The CDR3 region is CASSRCRDSIYGYTF. Here the CDR3 DNA reads TGTGCCAGCAGCAGATGCCGGGATAGTATCTATGGCTACACCTTC.

The J gene is TRBJ2-2, the V gene TRBV2; D not resolved. Trimming left V 5 bases short and J 3 bases short, with 4 bases between. Germline loops: CDR1 SNHLY, CDR2 FYNNEI. This CDR3 comprises 12 residues. The CDR3 DNA reads as TGTGCCAGCAGTCTTGACACCGGGGAGCTGTTTTTT. This translates into CASSLDTGELFF.

Here the CDR3 DNA reads TGTGCCAGCAGCTTTCCCCCGTACGAGCAGTACTTC. Translated, it gives CASSFPPYEQYF. The J gene is TRBJ2-7, the V gene TRBV11-2; D is uncertain. The CDR3 spans 12 residues. The V gene's germline CDR1 is SGHAT and CDR2 FQNNGV. The V and J ends lost 3 bases and 4 bases respectively, with 7 bases between them.

This chain connects TRBV15 to TRBJ2-3, with 9 bases fitting TRBD2. The CDR3 consists of 17 residues. V shed 5 bases and J 6 bases; nucleotides not matched to a gene: 15. Per the germline V gene, CDR1 is LNHNV and CDR2 is YYDKDF (reference sequence). CDR3: CATSPGKASGIWDTQYF. CDR3 bases: TGTGCCACCAGCCCTGGCAAGGCTAGCGGGATCTGGGATACGCAGTATTTT.

This chain joins TRBV5-1 and TRBJ2-5; D call uncertain. Germline assignment: CDR1 SGHRS and CDR2 YFSETQ. The CDR3 spans 15 residues. The V gene lost 0 bases and the J gene lost 2 bases, with 11 bases spanning the gap. The CDR3 nucleotides read TGCGCCAGCAGCTTGGCCGCAGTTTTTCAAGAGACCCAGTACTTC. Translating it yields CASSLAAVFQETQYF. The full variable domain, completed using reference TRBV5-1 and TRBJ2-5, is KAGVTQTPRYLIKTRGQQVTLSCSPISGHRSVSWYQQTPGQGLQFLFEYFSETQRNKGNFPGRFSGRQFSNSRSEMNVSTLELGDSALYLCASSLAAVFQETQYFGPGTRLLVL.